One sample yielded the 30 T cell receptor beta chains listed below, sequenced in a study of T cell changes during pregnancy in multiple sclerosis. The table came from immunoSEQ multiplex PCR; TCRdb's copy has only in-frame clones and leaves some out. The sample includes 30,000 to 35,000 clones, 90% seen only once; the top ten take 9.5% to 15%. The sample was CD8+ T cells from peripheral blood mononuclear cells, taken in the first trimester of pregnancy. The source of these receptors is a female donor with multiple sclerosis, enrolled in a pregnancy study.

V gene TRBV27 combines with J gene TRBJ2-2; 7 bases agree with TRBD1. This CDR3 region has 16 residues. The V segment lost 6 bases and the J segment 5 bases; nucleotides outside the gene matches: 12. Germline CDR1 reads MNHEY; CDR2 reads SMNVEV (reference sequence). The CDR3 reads CASREMRTGDTGELFF. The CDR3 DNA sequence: TGTGCCAGCAGGGAGATGAGGACAGGAGATACCGGGGAGCTGTTTTTT.

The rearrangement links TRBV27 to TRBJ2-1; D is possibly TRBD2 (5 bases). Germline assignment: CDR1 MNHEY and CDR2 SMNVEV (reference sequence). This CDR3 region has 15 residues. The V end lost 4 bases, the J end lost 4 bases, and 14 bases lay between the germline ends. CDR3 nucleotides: TGTGCCAGCAGTTGGGCGAGTCGGGGTTACAATGAGCAGTTCTTC. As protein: CASSWASRGYNEQFF.

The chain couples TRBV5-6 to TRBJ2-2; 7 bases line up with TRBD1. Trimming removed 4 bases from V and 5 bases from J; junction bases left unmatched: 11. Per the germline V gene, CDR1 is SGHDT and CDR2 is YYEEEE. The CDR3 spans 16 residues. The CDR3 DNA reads TGTGCCAGCAGCGCCCCAGACAGGGATGGGACCGGGGAGCTGTTTTTT. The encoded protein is CASSAPDRDGTGELFF.

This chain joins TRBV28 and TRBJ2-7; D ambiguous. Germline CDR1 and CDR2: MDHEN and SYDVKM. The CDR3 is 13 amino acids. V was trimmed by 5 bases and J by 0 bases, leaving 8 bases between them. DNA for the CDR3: TGTGCCAGCAGTGCGGTCTTCTCCTACGAGCAGTACTTC. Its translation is CASSAVFSYEQYF.

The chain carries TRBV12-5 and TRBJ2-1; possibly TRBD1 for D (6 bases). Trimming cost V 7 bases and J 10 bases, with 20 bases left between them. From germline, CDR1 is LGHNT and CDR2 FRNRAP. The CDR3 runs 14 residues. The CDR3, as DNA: TGTGCTAGTGCCCCCCACAGGGATATCAGGGAGCAGTTCTTC. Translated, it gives CASAPHRDIREQFF.

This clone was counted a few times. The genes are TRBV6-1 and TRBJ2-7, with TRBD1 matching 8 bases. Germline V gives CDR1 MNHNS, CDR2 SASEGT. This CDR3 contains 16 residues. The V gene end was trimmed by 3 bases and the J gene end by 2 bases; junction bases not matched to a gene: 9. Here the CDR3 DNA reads TGTGCCAGCAGTGAGGACGGCGGGACAGGAGCCTACGAGCAGTACTTC. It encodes CASSEDGGTGAYEQYF.

The CDR3 region is CASSYAAGAGAIQYF. CDR3 nucleotides: TGTGCCAGCAGCTATGCAGCGGGAGCCGGTGCCATTCAGTACTTC. The chain carries TRBV11-1 and TRBJ2-4, with TRBD2 matching 8 bases. The CDR3 totals 15 residues. The germline V gene has CDR1 SGHAT and CDR2 FQDESV (reference sequence). The V segment lost 4 bases and the J segment 9 bases; nucleotides outside the gene matches: 11.

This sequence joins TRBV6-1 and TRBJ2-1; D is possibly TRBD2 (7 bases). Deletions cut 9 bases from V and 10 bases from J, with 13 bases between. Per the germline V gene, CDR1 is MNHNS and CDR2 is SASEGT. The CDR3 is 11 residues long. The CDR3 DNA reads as TGTGCCAGTCTACAGGGAGGGGAGCAGTTCTTC. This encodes CASLQGGEQFF.

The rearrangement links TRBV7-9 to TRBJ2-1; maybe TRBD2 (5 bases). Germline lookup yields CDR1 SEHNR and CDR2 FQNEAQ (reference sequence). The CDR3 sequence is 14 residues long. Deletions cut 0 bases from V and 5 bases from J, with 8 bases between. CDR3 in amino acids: CASSLAGVNNEQFF. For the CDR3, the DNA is TGTGCCAGCAGCTTAGCGGGAGTCAACAATGAGCAGTTCTTC.

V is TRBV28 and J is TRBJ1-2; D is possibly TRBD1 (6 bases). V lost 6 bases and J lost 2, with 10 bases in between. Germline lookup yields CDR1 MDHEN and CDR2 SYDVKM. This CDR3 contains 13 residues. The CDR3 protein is CASSGQGNYGYTF. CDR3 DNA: TGTGCCAGCAGCGGCCAGGGGAACTATGGCTACACCTTC.

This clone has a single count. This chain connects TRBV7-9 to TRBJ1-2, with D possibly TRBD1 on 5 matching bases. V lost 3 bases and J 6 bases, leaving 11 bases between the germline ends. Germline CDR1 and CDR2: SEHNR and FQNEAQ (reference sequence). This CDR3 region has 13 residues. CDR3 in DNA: TGTGCCAGCAGCTTGGAGATCAGGGATGGCTACACCTTC. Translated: CASSLEIRDGYTF.

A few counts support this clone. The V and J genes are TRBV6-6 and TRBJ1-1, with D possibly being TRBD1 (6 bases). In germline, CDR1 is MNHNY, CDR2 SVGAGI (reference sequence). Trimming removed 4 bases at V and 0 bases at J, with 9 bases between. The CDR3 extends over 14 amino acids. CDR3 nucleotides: TGTGCCAGCAGTTTGGGGGGGCTGAACACTGAAGCTTTCTTT. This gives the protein CASSLGGLNTEAFF.

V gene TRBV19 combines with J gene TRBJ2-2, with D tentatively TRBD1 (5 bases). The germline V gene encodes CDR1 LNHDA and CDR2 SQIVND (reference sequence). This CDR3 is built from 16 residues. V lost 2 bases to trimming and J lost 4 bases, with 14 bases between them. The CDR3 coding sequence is TGTGCCAGTAGTATATTTGACAGTCCGACCACCGGGGAGCTGTTTTTT. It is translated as CASSIFDSPTTGELFF.

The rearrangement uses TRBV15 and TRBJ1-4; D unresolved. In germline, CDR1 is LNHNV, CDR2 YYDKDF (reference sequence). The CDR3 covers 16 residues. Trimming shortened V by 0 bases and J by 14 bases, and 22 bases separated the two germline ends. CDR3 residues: CATSRDFIMVDKDLFF. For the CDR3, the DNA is TGTGCCACCAGCAGAGATTTTATCATGGTAGACAAGGATCTGTTTTTT.

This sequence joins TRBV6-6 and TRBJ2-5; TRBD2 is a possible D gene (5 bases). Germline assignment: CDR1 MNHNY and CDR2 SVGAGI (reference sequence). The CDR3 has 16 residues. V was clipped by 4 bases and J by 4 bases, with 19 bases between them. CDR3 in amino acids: CASSSISGGLVETQYF. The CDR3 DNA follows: TGTGCCAGCAGTTCCATCAGCGGTGGGCTTGTAGAGACCCAGTACTTC.

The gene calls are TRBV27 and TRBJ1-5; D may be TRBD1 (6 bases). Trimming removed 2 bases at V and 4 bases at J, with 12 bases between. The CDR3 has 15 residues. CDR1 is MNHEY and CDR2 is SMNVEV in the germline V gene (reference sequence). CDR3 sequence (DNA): TGTGCCAGCAGTTTAGCCGGGACAAGAAATCAGCCCCAGCATTTT. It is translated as CASSLAGTRNQPQHF.

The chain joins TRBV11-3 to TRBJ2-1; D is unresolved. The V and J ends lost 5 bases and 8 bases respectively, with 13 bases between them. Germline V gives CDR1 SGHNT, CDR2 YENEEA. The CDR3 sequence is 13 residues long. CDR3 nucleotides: TGTGCCAGCAGCGCAATCTATTCCGATGAGCAGTTCTTC. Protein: CASSAIYSDEQFF.

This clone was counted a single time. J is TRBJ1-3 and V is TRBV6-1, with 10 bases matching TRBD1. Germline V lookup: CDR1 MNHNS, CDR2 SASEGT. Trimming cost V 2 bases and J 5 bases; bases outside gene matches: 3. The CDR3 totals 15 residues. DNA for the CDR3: TGTGCCAGCAGTGAAAGGGGACAGGGGAGAAACACCATATATTTT. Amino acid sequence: CASSERGQGRNTIYF.

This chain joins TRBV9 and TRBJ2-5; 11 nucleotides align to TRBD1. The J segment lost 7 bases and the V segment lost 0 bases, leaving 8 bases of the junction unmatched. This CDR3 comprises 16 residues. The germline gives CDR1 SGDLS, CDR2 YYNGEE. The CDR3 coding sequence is TGTGCCAGCAGCGTAGAGCCTGAGGACAGGGGGCGGACCCAGTACTTC. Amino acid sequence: CASSVEPEDRGRTQYF.

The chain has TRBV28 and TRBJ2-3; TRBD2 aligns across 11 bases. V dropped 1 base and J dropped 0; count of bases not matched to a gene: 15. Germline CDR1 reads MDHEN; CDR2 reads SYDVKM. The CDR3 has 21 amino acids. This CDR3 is CASSLYGGSFSGRASTDTQYF. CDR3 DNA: TGTGCCAGCAGTTTATACGGGGGAAGTTTTAGCGGGAGGGCTAGCACAGATACGCAGTATTTT.

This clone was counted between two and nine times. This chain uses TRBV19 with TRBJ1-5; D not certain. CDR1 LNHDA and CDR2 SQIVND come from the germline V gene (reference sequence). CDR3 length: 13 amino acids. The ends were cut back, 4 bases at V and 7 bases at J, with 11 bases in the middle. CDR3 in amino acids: CASSTPFVQPQHF. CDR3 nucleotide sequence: TGTGCCAGTAGTACTCCGTTTGTCCAGCCCCAGCATTTT.

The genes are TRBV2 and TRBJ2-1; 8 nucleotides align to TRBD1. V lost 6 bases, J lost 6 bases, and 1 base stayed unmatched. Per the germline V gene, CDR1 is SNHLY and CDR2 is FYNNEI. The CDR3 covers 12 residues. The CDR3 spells CASRDRVNEQFF. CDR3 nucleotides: TGTGCCAGCAGGGACAGGGTCAATGAGCAGTTCTTC.

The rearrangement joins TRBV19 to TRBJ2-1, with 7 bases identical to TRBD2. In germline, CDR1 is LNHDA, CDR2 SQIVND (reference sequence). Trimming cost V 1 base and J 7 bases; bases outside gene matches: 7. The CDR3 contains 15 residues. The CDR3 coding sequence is TGTGCCAGTAGTATAGGGCTGGCGGGAGAGAATGAGCAGTTCTTC. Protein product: CASSIGLAGENEQFF. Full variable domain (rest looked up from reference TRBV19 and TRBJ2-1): DGGITQSPKYLFRKEGQNVTLSCEQNLNHDAMYWYRQDPGQGLRLIYYSQIVNDFQKGDIAEGYSVSREKKESFPLTVTSAQKNPTAFYLCASSIGLAGENEQFFGPGTRLTVL.

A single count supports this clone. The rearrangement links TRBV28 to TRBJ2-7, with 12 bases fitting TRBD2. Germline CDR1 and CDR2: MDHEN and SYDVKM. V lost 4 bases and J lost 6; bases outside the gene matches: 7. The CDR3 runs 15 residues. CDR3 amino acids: CASSSRTSGMGEQYF. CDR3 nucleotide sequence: TGTGCCAGCAGTTCCCGGACTAGCGGGATGGGCGAGCAGTACTTC.

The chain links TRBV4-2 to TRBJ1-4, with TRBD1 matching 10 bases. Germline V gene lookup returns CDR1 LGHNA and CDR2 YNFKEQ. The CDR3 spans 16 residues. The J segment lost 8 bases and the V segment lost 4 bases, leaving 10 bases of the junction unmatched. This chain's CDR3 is CASSLQTGGAGEKLFF. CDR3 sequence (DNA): TGTGCCAGCAGCCTCCAGACAGGGGGCGCGGGGGAAAAACTGTTTTTT.

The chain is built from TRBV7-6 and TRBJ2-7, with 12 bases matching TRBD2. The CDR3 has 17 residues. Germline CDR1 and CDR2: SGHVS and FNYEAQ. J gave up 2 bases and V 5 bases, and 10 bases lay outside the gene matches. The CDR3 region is CASSLRGLAGGAYEQYF. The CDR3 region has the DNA TGTGCCAGCAGCCTTAGAGGGCTAGCGGGAGGGGCCTACGAGCAGTACTTC. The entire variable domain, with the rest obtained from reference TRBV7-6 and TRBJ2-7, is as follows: GAGVSQSPRYKVTKRGQDVALRCDPISGHVSLYWYRQALGQGPEFLTYFNYEAQQDKSGLPNDRFSAERPEGSISTLTIQRTEQRDSAMYRCASSLRGLAGGAYEQYFGPGTRLTVT.

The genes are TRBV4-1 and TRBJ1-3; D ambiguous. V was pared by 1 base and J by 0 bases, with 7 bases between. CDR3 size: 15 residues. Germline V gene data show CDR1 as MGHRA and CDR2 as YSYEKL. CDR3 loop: CASSQGAVSGNTIYF. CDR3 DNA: TGCGCCAGCAGCCAAGGAGCGGTCTCTGGAAACACCATATATTTT.

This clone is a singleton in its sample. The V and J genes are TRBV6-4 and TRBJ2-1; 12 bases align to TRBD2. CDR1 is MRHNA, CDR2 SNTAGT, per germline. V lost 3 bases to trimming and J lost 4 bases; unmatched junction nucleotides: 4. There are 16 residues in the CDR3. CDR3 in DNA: TGTGCCAGCAGTGATACCGGACTAGCGGGATACAATGAGCAGTTCTTC. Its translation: CASSDTGLAGYNEQFF.

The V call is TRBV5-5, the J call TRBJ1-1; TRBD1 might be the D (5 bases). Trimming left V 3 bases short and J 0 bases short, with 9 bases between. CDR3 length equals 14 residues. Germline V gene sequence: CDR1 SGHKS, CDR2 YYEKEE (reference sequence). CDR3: CASSWTLMNTEAFF. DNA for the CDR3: TGTGCCAGCAGCTGGACACTGATGAACACTGAAGCTTTCTTT.

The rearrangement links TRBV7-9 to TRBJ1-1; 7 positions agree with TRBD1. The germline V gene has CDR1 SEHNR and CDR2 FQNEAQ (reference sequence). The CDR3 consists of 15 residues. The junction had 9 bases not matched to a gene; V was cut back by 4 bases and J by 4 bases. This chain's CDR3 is CASSSTLSGGTEAFF. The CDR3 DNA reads TGTGCCAGCAGCTCAACCCTATCAGGGGGCACTGAAGCTTTCTTT. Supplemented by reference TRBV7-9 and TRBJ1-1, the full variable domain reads DTGVSQNPRHKITKRGQNVTFRCDPISEHNRLYWYRQTLGQGPEFLTYFQNEAQLEKSRLLSDRFSAERPKGSFSTLEIQRTEQGDSAMYLCASSSTLSGGTEAFFGQGTRLTVV.